These 21 T cell receptor beta chains were sequenced from one sample in a study of T cells in Graves' hyperthyroidism and ophthalmopathy. Authors of the study amplified TCR beta CDR3 regions from RNA transcripts. A first-round RT-PCR of the TCR CDR3 used the HTBI primer set. TCRdb redid the calling of the multiplex PCR reads with MiXCR, one entry per CDR3 protein. Of about 400,000 distinct CDR3 sequences listed, more than 12% are singletons. The sample consisted of blood. The receptors were sampled from a woman aged 25 to 39 with Graves' ophthalmopathy.

This clonotype came up many times. The V and J genes are TRBV6-1 and TRBJ2-3; 8 bases are a match to TRBD2. The CDR3 runs to 18 residues. CDR1 MNHNS and CDR2 SASEGT come from the germline V gene. Germline trimming cut 2 bases from V and 3 bases from J; bases unmatched to any gene: 13. The CDR3 DNA is TGTGCCAGCAGTGAACTCCCCCAGGTAGCGGGGCATACAGATACGCAGTATTTT. Amino acid sequence: CASSELPQVAGHTDTQYF.

This clonotype was observed at least ten times. The V call is TRBV5-5, the J call TRBJ2-5; the D is unclear. Germline lookup yields CDR1 SGHKS and CDR2 YYEKEE (reference sequence). Deletions cut 3 bases from V and 5 bases from J, with 14 bases between. CDR3 length equals 14 residues. CDR3 sequence: CASSSSQFTETQYF. The CDR3 DNA follows: TGTGCCAGCAGCTCCTCTCAGTTTACGGAGACCCAGTACTTC.

There are many counts of this clonotype. The genes are TRBV20-1 and TRBJ2-2; D possibly corresponds to TRBD1 (6 bases). The V end was cut by 8 bases, the J end by 5 bases, with 21 bases between. CDR3 size: 15 residues. Germline V gene sequence: CDR1 DFQATT, CDR2 SNEGSKA (reference sequence). The CDR3 loop reads CSLQALVGATGELFF. The CDR3 coding sequence is TGCAGTCTCCAGGCACTAGTGGGGGCTACCGGGGAGCTGTTTTTT.

As for this clonotype: Since a much larger clone is just one base distant, this may be a read error. This sequence joins TRBV28 and TRBJ1-1; D is perhaps TRBD1 (5 bases). In germline, CDR1 is MDHEN, CDR2 SYDVKM. This CDR3 contains 14 residues. The CDR3, as DNA: TGTGCCAGCAGTTTCGCAGGGAGGTTCGGGGAAGCTTTGTTT. It translates to CASSFAGRFGEALF. The complete variable domain, with remaining parts taken from reference TRBV28 and TRBJ1-1, reads DVKVTQSSRYLVKRTGEKVFLECVQDMDHENMFWYRQDPGLGLRLIYFSYDVKMKEKGDIPEGYSVSREKKERFSLILESASTNQTSMYLCASSFAGRFGEALFGQGTRLTVV.

The chain carries TRBV19 and TRBJ2-2; D possibly corresponds to TRBD2 (6 bases). With 7 bases removed from V and 9 bases from J, the gap between germline ends came to 21 bases. CDR3 size: 15 residues. Germline V lookup: CDR1 LNHDA, CDR2 SQIVND (reference sequence). The CDR3 region has the DNA TGTGCCAGTAACGTCGCGGGGCGCGCGGCCCGGGAGCTGTTTTTT. Its translation: CASNVAGRAARELFF.

The gene calls are TRBV20-1 and TRBJ1-2; D call uncertain. V gave up 0 bases and J gave up 14 bases, with 16 bases separating them. The CDR3 has 12 residues. In germline, CDR1 is DFQATT, CDR2 SNEGSKA (reference sequence). The CDR3 sequence: CSARDPEGTRTF. CDR3 in DNA: TGCAGTGCTAGAGATCCTGAGGGAACAAGGACCTTC.

Ten or more counts support this clonotype. The chain uses TRBV28 and TRBJ1-1, with D possibly TRBD1 on 6 matching bases. The length of the CDR3 is 13 residues. The V end was cut by 8 bases, the J end by 4 bases, with 14 bases between. The germline CDR1 and CDR2 sequences are MDHEN and SYDVKM. CDR3 loop: CASEDRGGTEAFF. The CDR3 coding sequence is TGTGCCAGCGAAGACAGAGGGGGCACTGAAGCTTTCTTT.

This clonotype was found many times. The chain recombines TRBV11-2 with TRBJ2-7; the match to TRBD1 covers 8 bases. Trimming removed 6 bases from V and 4 bases from J; junction bases left unmatched: 11. The CDR3 runs 15 residues. The germline V gene has CDR1 SGHAT and CDR2 FQNNGV. The CDR3, as DNA: TGTGCCAGCAGTCCGCCGCCGGGACAGGTGTACGAGCAGTACTTC. It is translated as CASSPPPGQVYEQYF. The whole variable domain, remainder taken from reference TRBV11-2 and TRBJ2-7, is EAGVAQSPRYKIIEKRQSVAFWCNPISGHATLYWYQQILGQGPKLLIQFQNNGVVDDSQLPKDRFSAERLKGVDSTLKIQPAKLEDSAVYLCASSPPPGQVYEQYFGPGTRLTVT.

The J gene is TRBJ2-1, the V gene TRBV9; 9 bases match TRBD1. With 0 bases clipped from V and 9 bases from J, the junction kept 10 bases outside the gene matches. The germline CDR1 and CDR2 sequences are SGDLS and YYNGEE. This CDR3 has 16 amino acids. The CDR3 coding sequence is TGTGCCAGCAGCGTAGCCGGGACAGGGTTGCTAAGTGAGCAGTTCTTC. Its translation is CASSVAGTGLLSEQFF.

The J gene is TRBJ2-6, the V gene TRBV6-5; no reliable D call. Between the trimmed V and J ends, which lost 2 bases and 0 bases, there was a span of 8 bases. The CDR3 has 16 residues. Germline V CDR1 and CDR2: MNHEY, SVGAGI. CDR3 protein: CASSYPGNSGANVLTF. The CDR3 DNA reads TGTGCCAGCAGTTACCCGGGTAACTCTGGGGCCAACGTCCTGACTTTC.

In this sample, this clonotype turned up many times. The V gene is TRBV20-1, the J gene TRBJ1-4, with D unresolved. The V end lost 4 bases, the J end lost 7 bases, and 13 bases lay between the germline ends. Per germline, CDR1 DFQATT and CDR2 SNEGSKA (reference sequence). The CDR3 runs to 13 residues. CDR3 region: CSATLEPGEKLFF. The CDR3 coding sequence is TGCAGTGCTACCCTTGAGCCGGGTGAAAAACTGTTTTTT.

This clonotype was observed at least ten times. The rearrangement links TRBV27 to TRBJ1-4; perhaps TRBD1 as D (6 bases). Germline V gene sequence: CDR1 MNHEY, CDR2 SMNVEV (reference sequence). V lost 5 bases, J lost 5 bases, and 15 bases lay in between. The length of the CDR3 is 15 residues. DNA of the CDR3: TGTGCCAGCAGTCTACGACAGGTCGGAAATGAAAAACTGTTTTTT. It encodes CASSLRQVGNEKLFF.

Details on this clonotype: A much bigger clone sits one base away, suggesting this may be a read error. The chain recombines TRBV3-1 with TRBJ2-7; D perhaps matches TRBD1 (6 bases). In germline, CDR1 is LGHDT, CDR2 YNNKEL (reference sequence). The CDR3 length is 13 residues. Trimming removed 4 bases from V and 1 base from J, with 8 bases in between. DNA for the CDR3: TGTGCCAGCAGCCGAGGACAGTCCTACGAGCAGTACTTC. Protein sequence: CASSRGQSYEQYF.

At least ten counts were recorded for this clonotype. The J gene is TRBJ1-1, the V gene TRBV28; a weak D match, TRBD1 (5 bases). The CDR3 covers 16 residues. CDR1 and CDR2 from the germline V gene are MDHEN and SYDVKM. V lost 7 bases to trimming and J lost 4 bases, with 22 bases between them. The CDR3 reads CASTTFLGGIGTEAFF. CDR3 DNA sequence: TGTGCCAGCACCACATTCCTCGGGGGGATCGGCACTGAAGCTTTCTTT.

The sample holds many counts of this clonotype. This chain joins TRBV28 and TRBJ1-2, with 10 bases that match TRBD1. Germline values: CDR1 MDHEN, CDR2 SYDVKM. The CDR3 loop spans 18 amino acids. The V and J ends lost 1 base and 4 bases, in that order; junction bases with no gene match: 12. Written as DNA, the CDR3 is TGTGCCAGCAGTTTATTGAGCGGGACAGGGGTGATTGGCTATGGCTACACCTTC. This translates into CASSLLSGTGVIGYGYTF.

The V and J genes are TRBV6-1 and TRBJ2-2; D is possibly TRBD1 (6 bases). Germline V gives CDR1 MNHNS, CDR2 SASEGT. The CDR3 loop spans 13 amino acids. Trimming shortened V by 5 bases and J by 8 bases, and 12 bases separated the two germline ends. Here the CDR3 reads CASSYPQGGELFF. The CDR3 coding sequence is TGTGCCAGCAGTTATCCACAGGGTGGGGAGCTGTTTTTT.

The J gene is TRBJ2-7, the V gene TRBV7-2, with 8 bases that match TRBD2. V was clipped by 3 bases and J by 2 bases; unmatched bases: 15. Germline lookup yields CDR1 SGHTA and CDR2 FQGNSA. This CDR3 region has 18 residues. Here the CDR3 DNA reads TGTGCCAGCAGCTTGGGGACACCCTTTTTGCGGGAGGCCTACGAGCAGTACTTC. It specifies CASSLGTPFLREAYEQYF.

This clonotype was seen only a few times. The genes are TRBV2 and TRBJ1-3, with D perhaps matching TRBD1 (6 bases). Germline V gene data show CDR1 as SNHLY and CDR2 as FYNNEI. The CDR3 extends over 16 amino acids. V was cut by 5 bases and J by 1 base, with 15 bases left in between. CDR3 nucleotides: TGTGCCAGCAGTCCTACTGCAGGGGAGTCTGGAAACACCATATATTTT. Translated, it gives CASSPTAGESGNTIYF.

The rearrangement joins TRBV6-2 or TRBV6-3 to TRBJ1-4; D is ambiguous. Germline CDR1 is MNHEY and CDR2 is SVGEGT. V was trimmed by 6 bases and J by 8 bases, leaving 16 bases between them. CDR3 length: 14 residues. CDR3 nucleotides: TGTGCCAGCAGCCGAGTAAGCACAATCGAAAAACTGTTTTTT. Protein: CASSRVSTIEKLFF.

This clonotype was counted many times. This chain links TRBV3-1 with TRBJ1-5; D remains unclear. There are 16 residues in the CDR3. The V gene lost 0 bases and the J gene lost 2 bases, with 11 bases spanning the gap. Germline V lookup: CDR1 LGHDT, CDR2 YNNKEL (reference sequence). The CDR3 spells CASSQDGVLGNQPQHF. The CDR3 DNA follows: TGTGCCAGCAGCCAAGATGGAGTTTTGGGCAATCAGCCCCAGCATTTT.

This rearrangement joins TRBV3-1 to TRBJ1-3; D possibly corresponds to TRBD1 (5 bases). The CDR3 loop spans 15 amino acids. Germline values: CDR1 LGHDT, CDR2 YNNKEL (reference sequence). The germline V and J ends were trimmed by 4 bases and 0 bases, with 10 bases remaining between them. The CDR3, as DNA: TGTGCCAGCAGCCCCGACAGCTTCTCTGGAAACACCATATATTTT. Its translation is CASSPDSFSGNTIYF.